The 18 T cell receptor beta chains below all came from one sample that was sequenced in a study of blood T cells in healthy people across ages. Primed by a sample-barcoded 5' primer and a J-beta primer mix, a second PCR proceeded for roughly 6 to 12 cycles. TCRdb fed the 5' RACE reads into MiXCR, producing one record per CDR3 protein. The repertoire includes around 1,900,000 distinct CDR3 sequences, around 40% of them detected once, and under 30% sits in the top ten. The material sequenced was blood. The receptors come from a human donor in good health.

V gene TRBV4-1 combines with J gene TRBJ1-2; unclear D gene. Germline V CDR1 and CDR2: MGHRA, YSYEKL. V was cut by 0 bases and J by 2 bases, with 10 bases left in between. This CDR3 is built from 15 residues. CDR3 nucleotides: TGCGCCAGCAGCCAAGACCGACGGCGGAACTATGGCTACACCTTC. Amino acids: CASSQDRRRNYGYTF.

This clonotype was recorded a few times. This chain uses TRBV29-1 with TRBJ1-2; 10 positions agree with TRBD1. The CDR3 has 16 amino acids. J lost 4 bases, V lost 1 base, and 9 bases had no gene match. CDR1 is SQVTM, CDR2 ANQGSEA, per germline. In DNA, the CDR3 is TGCAGCGTTGAAGGGGGGACAGGGGTGCACCTCTATGGCTACACCTTC. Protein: CSVEGGTGVHLYGYTF.

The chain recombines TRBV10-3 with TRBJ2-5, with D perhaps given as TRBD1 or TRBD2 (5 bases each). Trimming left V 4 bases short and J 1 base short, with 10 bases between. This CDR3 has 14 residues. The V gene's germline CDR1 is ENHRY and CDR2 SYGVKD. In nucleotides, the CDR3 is TGTGCCATCAGTGCCGCTGGGACCCAAGAGACCCAGTACTTC. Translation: CAISAAGTQETQYF.

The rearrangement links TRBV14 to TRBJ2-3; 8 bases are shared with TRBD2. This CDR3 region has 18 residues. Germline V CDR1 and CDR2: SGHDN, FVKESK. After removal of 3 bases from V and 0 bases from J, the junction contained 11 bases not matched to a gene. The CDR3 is CASSHSRGASPSTDTQYF. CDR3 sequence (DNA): TGTGCCAGCAGCCACTCGCGGGGGGCCTCTCCTAGCACAGATACGCAGTATTTT. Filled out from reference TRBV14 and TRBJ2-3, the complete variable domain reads EAGVTQFPSHSVIEKGQTVTLRCDPISGHDNLYWYRRVMGKEIKFLLHFVKESKQDESGMPNNRFLAERTGGTYSTLKVQPAELEDSGVYFCASSHSRGASPSTDTQYFGPGTRLTVL.

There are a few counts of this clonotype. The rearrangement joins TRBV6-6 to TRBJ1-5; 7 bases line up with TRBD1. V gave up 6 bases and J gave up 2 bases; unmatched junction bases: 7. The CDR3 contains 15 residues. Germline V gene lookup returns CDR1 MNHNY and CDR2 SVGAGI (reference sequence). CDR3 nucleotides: TGTGCCAGCAGAGACAGGGTTGGGGGCAATCAGCCCCAGCATTTT. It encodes CASRDRVGGNQPQHF.

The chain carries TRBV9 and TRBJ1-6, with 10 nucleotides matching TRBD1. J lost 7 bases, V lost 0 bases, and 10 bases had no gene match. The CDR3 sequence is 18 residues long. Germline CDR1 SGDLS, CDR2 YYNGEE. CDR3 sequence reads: CASSVEPRTGGKNSPLHF. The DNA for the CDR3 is TGTGCCAGCAGCGTAGAACCGAGGACAGGGGGTAAGAATTCACCCCTCCACTTT.

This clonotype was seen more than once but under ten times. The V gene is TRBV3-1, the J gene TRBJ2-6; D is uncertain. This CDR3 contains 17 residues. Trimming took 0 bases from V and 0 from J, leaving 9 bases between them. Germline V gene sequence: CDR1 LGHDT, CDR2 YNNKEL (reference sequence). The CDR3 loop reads CASSQDYLTSGANVLTF. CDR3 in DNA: TGTGCCAGCAGCCAAGATTATCTTACCTCTGGGGCCAACGTCCTGACTTTC.

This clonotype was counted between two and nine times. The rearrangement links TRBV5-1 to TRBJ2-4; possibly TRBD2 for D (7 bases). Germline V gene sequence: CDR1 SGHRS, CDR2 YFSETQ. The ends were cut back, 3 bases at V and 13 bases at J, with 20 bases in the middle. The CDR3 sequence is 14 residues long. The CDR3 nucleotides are TGCGCCAGCAGCTGGGGGGGCCTAGTAAGGGAGCAGTACTTC. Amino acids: CASSWGGLVREQYF. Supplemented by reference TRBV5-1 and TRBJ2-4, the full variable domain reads KAGVTQTPRYLIKTRGQQVTLSCSPISGHRSVSWYQQTPGQGLQFLFEYFSETQRNKGNFPGRFSGRQFSNSRSEMNVSTLELGDSALYLCASSWGGLVREQYFGAGTRLSVL.

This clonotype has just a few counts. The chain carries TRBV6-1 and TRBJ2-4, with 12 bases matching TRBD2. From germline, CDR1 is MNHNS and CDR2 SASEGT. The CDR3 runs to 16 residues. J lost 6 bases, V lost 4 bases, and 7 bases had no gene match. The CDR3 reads CASSASTSGGGNIQYF. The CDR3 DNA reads TGTGCCAGCAGTGCCTCGACTAGCGGGGGAGGAAACATTCAGTACTTC.

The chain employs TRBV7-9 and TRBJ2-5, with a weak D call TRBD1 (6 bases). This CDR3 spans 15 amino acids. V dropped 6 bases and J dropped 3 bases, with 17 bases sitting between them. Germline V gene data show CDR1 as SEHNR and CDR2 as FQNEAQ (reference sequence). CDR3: CASRVMGASEETQYF. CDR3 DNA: TGTGCCAGCAGGGTTATGGGGGCCTCTGAAGAGACCCAGTACTTC.

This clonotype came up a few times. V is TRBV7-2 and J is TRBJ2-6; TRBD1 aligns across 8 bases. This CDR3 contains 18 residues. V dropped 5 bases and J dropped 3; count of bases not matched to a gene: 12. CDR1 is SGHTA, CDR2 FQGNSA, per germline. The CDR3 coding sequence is TGTGCCAGCAGCCCCGGGACAGGCCGTCGAATTGGGGCCAACGTCCTGACTTTC. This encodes CASSPGTGRRIGANVLTF.

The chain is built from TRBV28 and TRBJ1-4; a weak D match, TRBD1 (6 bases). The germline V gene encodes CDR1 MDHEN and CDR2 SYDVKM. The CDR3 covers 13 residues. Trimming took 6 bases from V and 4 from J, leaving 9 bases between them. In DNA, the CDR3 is TGTGCCAGCAGGGACAGCTTTAATGAAAAACTGTTTTTT. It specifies CASRDSFNEKLFF.

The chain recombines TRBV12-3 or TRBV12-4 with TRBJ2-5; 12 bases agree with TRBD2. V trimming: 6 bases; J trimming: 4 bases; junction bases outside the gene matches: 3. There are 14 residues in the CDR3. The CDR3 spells CASRELAGGETQYF. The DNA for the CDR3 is TGTGCCAGCAGGGAACTAGCGGGGGGAGAGACCCAGTACTTC.

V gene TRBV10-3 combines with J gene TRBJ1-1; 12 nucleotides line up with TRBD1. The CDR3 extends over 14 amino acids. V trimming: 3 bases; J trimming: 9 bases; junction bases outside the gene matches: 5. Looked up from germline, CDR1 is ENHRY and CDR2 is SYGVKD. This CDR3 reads CAISDRGQGAKAFF. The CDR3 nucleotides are TGTGCCATCAGTGATCGGGGACAGGGGGCGAAAGCTTTCTTT.

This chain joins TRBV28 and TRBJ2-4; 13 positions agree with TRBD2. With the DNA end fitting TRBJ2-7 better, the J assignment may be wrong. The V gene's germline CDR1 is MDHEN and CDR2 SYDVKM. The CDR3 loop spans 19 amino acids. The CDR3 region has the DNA TGTGCCAGCAGTTCCCCCCTCCCTACTAGCGGGGGGGCCTCCTACGAGCAGTACTTC. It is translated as CASSSPLPTSGGASYEQYF.

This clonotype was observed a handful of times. The CDR3 reads CSARDLGSAGQKHYEQYF. The CDR3 DNA reads TGCAGTGCTAGAGATCTGGGTAGCGCGGGACAGAAGCACTACGAGCAGTACTTC. The chain recombines TRBV20-1 with TRBJ2-5, with a tentative D call TRBD1 (7 bases). Gene TRBJ2-7 matches the end of the DNA better, so the J call may be wrong. The CDR3 has 18 residues. Germline lookup yields CDR1 DFQATT and CDR2 SNEGSKA (reference sequence).

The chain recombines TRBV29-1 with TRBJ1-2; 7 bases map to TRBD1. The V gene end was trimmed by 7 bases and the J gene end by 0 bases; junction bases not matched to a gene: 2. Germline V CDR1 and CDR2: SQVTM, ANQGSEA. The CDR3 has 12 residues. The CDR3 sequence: CSGQGANYGYTF. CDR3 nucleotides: TGCAGCGGACAGGGCGCTAACTATGGCTACACCTTC. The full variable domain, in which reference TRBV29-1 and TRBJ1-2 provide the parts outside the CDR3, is SAVISQKPSRDICQRGTSLTIQCQVDSQVTMMFWYRQQPGQSLTLIATANQGSEATYESGFVIDKFPISRPNLTFSTLTVSNMSPEDSSIYLCSGQGANYGYTFGSGTRLTVV.

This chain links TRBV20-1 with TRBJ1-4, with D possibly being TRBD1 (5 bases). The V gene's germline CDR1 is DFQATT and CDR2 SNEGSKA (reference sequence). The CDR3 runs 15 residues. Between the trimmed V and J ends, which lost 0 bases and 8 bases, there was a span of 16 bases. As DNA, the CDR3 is TGCAGTGCTAGAGAGTTTCGAGGGGTCGAAGAAAAACTGTTTTTT. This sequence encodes CSAREFRGVEEKLFF.